The 12 T cell receptor beta chains below come from one sample, sequenced in a study of identical twins. Via MiXCR, TCRdb re-called the 5' RACE reads, giving one row per CDR3 protein. The sample has about 340,000 distinct CDR3 sequences, about 12% seen once. The same sample was also studied in work on yellow fever vaccine responses in identical twins.

Input material: CD8+ T cells sorted from blood. These receptor sequences come from a young woman in good health.

The genes are TRBV9 and TRBJ2-5; unclear D gene. The germline V and J ends were trimmed by 1 base and 0 bases, with 10 bases remaining between them. Germline V gene lookup returns CDR1 SGDLS and CDR2 YYNGEE. The CDR3 has 15 amino acids. The CDR3 reads CASSVLGRHQETQYF. CDR3 sequence (DNA): TGTGCCAGCAGCGTACTTGGGCGGCACCAAGAGACCCAGTACTTC.

In this sample, this clonotype turned up a few times. The J gene is TRBJ2-2, the V gene TRBV9; TRBD1 matches 10 bases. CDR1 and CDR2 from the germline V gene are SGDLS and YYNGEE. V gave up 3 bases and J gave up 7 bases; unmatched junction bases: 9. CDR3 length: 16 amino acids. The CDR3 reads CASSAPETGGGGELFF. In nucleotides, the CDR3 is TGTGCCAGCAGCGCCCCTGAGACAGGGGGCGGCGGGGAGCTGTTTTTT.

A remark on this clonotype: This may be a read error: a much more frequent sequence differs by one nucleotide. The V call is TRBV7-6, the J call TRBJ2-1, with TRBD1 matching over 7 bases. J was trimmed by 6 bases and V by 1 base; bases with no gene match: 9. Germline V gene lookup returns CDR1 SGHVS and CDR2 FNYEAQ. This CDR3 is built from 16 residues. Here the CDR3 reads CASSLVGDSTTNEQFF. CDR3 DNA: TGTGCCAGCAGCTTAGTAGGGGACAGTACCACCAATGAGCAGTTCTTC.

The V gene is TRBV7-6, the J gene TRBJ2-7; weak D call: TRBD1 (6 bases). Per the germline V gene, CDR1 is SGHVS and CDR2 is FNYEAQ. V lost 4 bases and J lost 2, with 12 bases in between. This CDR3 has 14 amino acids. The CDR3 DNA sequence: TGTGCCAGCAGCTGGGGGACACCGACCTACGAGCAGTACTTC. Amino acids: CASSWGTPTYEQYF.

This clonotype showed up many times. The rearrangement joins TRBV3-1 to TRBJ2-3, with D uncertain. The CDR3 is made up of 15 amino acids. Trimming pared 0 bases from V and 0 bases from J, leaving 7 bases between. Per germline, CDR1 LGHDT and CDR2 YNNKEL (reference sequence). CDR3 DNA sequence: TGTGCCAGCAGCCAAGATGGTACTAGCACAGATACGCAGTATTTT. It encodes CASSQDGTSTDTQYF.

This clonotype was seen a handful of times. The genes are TRBV10-3 and TRBJ1-1; 7 bases align to TRBD1. Germline V gene lookup returns CDR1 ENHRY and CDR2 SYGVKD. The CDR3 sequence is 15 residues long. The trim removed 6 bases at V and 4 bases at J, leaving 11 bases unmatched. As DNA, the CDR3 is TGTGCCATCAGGTCCGAGACAGGGCTTCGCACTGAAGCTTTCTTT. Translated: CAIRSETGLRTEAFF.

Only a few counts were recorded for this clonotype. This chain joins TRBV18 and TRBJ1-3; D is unresolved. From germline, CDR1 is KGHSH and CDR2 LQKENI. This CDR3 comprises 12 residues. Trimming cost V 6 bases and J 8 bases, with 11 bases left between them. The CDR3 sequence: CASSPDGDTIYF. CDR3 bases: TGTGCCAGCTCCCCTGACGGGGACACCATATATTTT.

The J gene is TRBJ2-7, the V gene TRBV11-2; TRBD2 is a possible D gene (5 bases). This CDR3 is built from 21 residues. Between the trimmed V and J ends, which lost 1 base and 2 bases, there was a span of 30 bases. Germline values: CDR1 SGHAT, CDR2 FQNNGV. CDR3 coding DNA: TGTGCCAGCAGCTTAGTCTTCCCCTCCAACGGGAAACCTCTAGTAACCTACGAGCAGTACTTC. Translation: CASSLVFPSNGKPLVTYEQYF. Together with reference TRBV11-2 and TRBJ2-7, the CDR3 gives the full variable domain: EAGVAQSPRYKIIEKRQSVAFWCNPISGHATLYWYQQILGQGPKLLIQFQNNGVVDDSQLPKDRFSAERLKGVDSTLKIQPAKLEDSAVYLCASSLVFPSNGKPLVTYEQYFGPGTRLTVT.

A few counts support this clonotype. The chain links TRBV7-8 to TRBJ2-1; 8 positions agree with TRBD2. The CDR3 is made up of 16 amino acids. CDR1 is SGHVS and CDR2 is FQNEAQ in the germline V gene. J was trimmed by 4 bases and V by 5 bases; bases with no gene match: 10. CDR3 coding DNA: TGTGCCAGCAGCCCTCTCATAGCGGGGTTATACAATGAGCAGTTCTTC. It specifies CASSPLIAGLYNEQFF.

V and J are TRBV28 and TRBJ1-2; 12 nucleotides agree with TRBD1. The germline CDR1 and CDR2 sequences are MDHEN and SYDVKM. The CDR3 sequence is 17 residues long. J gave up 5 bases and V 2 bases, and 9 bases lay outside the gene matches. The CDR3 DNA reads TGTGCCAGCAGTTTAAGGGACAGGGGGCCCCCTGCGTATGGCTACACCTTC. Amino acid sequence: CASSLRDRGPPAYGYTF.

This rearrangement joins TRBV29-1 to TRBJ2-7; D is ambiguous. CDR1 and CDR2 (germline): SQVTM, ANQGSEA. The CDR3 consists of 12 residues. V was clipped by 5 bases and J by 0 bases, with 8 bases between them. The CDR3 reads CSVLSGSYEQYF. As DNA, the CDR3 is TGCAGCGTTCTTTCGGGCTCCTACGAGCAGTACTTC.

This sequence joins TRBV13 and TRBJ2-5, with 13 bases that match TRBD2. Germline V CDR1 and CDR2: PRHDT, FYEKMQ (reference sequence). V was clipped by 2 bases and J by 5 bases; unmatched bases: 2. The CDR3 loop spans 15 amino acids. The CDR3 protein is CASSLWTSGGETQYF. The CDR3 region has the DNA TGTGCCAGCAGCTTATGGACTAGCGGGGGTGAGACCCAGTACTTC.